The source of this T cell receptor beta chain is a study of OX40 agonist ivuxolimab in advanced cancers. The overall study: Patients were infused with ivuxolimab every 2 weeks at 0.01 to 10 mg/kg. Those treated in dose escalation had hepatocellular carcinoma, melanoma, renal cell cancer or head and neck cancer. General study points: Averaging showed that CD8+ T cells had more expanded clones than CD4+ did. The expanded peripheral T cells' antigen specificity was not determined.

Clones were read by immunoSEQ multiplex PCR, and TCRdb kept only the in-frame ones, dropping some. There are roughly 45,000 clones in the sample; 75% to 90% occur only once, and 15% lies in the top ten. This CDR3 region has 13 residues. V was clipped by 7 bases and J by 3 bases, with 10 bases between them. Germline V CDR1 and CDR2: SNHLY, FYNNEI. Of note for this clone: The antigen is undetermined.

V usage is TRBV2 and J usage is TRBJ2-4, with D perhaps TRBD2 (6 bases). The receptor was isolated from an adult with an advanced solid tumor such as melanoma, head and neck, liver or kidney cancer. Sample: CD4+ or CD8+ T cells sorted from blood, taken in a trial of the OX40 agonist ivuxolimab. The CDR3 DNA is TGTGCCAGCAACCCGGGAGACAAAAACATTCAGTACTTC. Its translation: CASNPGDKNIQYF.